The 27 T cell receptor beta chains presented below share a single source sample, sequenced in a study of cytomegalovirus exposure and HLA in healthy donors. PCR was performed using 60 Vbeta and 13 Jbeta primers. TCRdb keeps only in-frame clones here, not all; method: immunoSEQ multiplex PCR. The sample carries around 100,000 clones, roughly 78% recorded once. Sequencing used PBMCs. The receptors here all came from a woman aged 35 to 49 in good health and CMV-seronegative.

The chain uses TRBV7-6 and TRBJ2-5, with D possibly being TRBD1 (6 bases). CDR3 length equals 14 residues. Deletions cut 1 base from V and 3 bases from J, with 9 bases between. Per germline, CDR1 SGHVS and CDR2 FNYEAQ. CDR3 sequence reads: CASSLVRTEETQYF. In nucleotides, the CDR3 is TGTGCCAGCAGCTTAGTCAGGACAGAAGAGACCCAGTACTTC.

The genes are TRBV5-6 and TRBJ1-2; a weak D match, TRBD1 (5 bases). V was shortened by 0 bases and J by 3 bases, with 9 bases between the two germline ends. CDR1 SGHDT and CDR2 YYEEEE come from the germline V gene. The CDR3 runs to 14 residues. CDR3 in DNA: TGTGCCAGCAGCTTGGACAGGCGAGACTATGGCTACACCTTC. Translation: CASSLDRRDYGYTF.

V is TRBV28 and J is TRBJ2-1, with D perhaps matching TRBD2 (6 bases). V lost 4 bases and J lost 6, with 22 bases in between. This CDR3 has 17 amino acids. Per germline, CDR1 MDHEN and CDR2 SYDVKM. Here the CDR3 reads CASSSGGAGATINEQFF. CDR3 bases: TGTGCCAGCAGTTCGGGCGGGGCGGGCGCTACCATCAATGAGCAGTTCTTC.

This clone has more than one count but fewer than ten. The V and J genes are TRBV2 and TRBJ2-6; the match to TRBD2 covers 8 bases. The CDR3 consists of 18 residues. Trimming removed 6 bases from V and 2 bases from J; junction bases left unmatched: 12. Germline V gene lookup returns CDR1 SNHLY and CDR2 FYNNEI. The CDR3 DNA follows: TGTGCCAGCAGAACGCCAGCGGGGGCGGTGACTGGGGCCAACGTCCTGACTTTC. Amino acids: CASRTPAGAVTGANVLTF.

The rearrangement uses TRBV7-2 and TRBJ2-7; D is ambiguous. This CDR3 contains 17 residues. Germline V gene lookup returns CDR1 SGHTA and CDR2 FQGNSA. V was trimmed by 0 bases and J by 3 bases, leaving 18 bases between them. The DNA of the CDR3 is TGTGCCAGCAGCTTAGCGCTGGCTGGCCAGGCCCGCTACGAGCAGTACTTC. This translates into CASSLALAGQARYEQYF. The entire variable domain, with the rest obtained from reference TRBV7-2 and TRBJ2-7, is as follows: GAGVSQSPSNKVTEKGKDVELRCDPISGHTALYWYRQSLGQGLEFLIYFQGNSAPDKSGLPSDRFSAERTGGSVSTLTIQRTQQEDSAVYLCASSLALAGQARYEQYFGPGTRLTVT.

This clone has a single count. The genes are TRBV11-3 and TRBJ2-5, with D maybe TRBD2 (5 bases). The CDR3 runs to 16 residues. Germline V gene data show CDR1 as SGHNT and CDR2 as YENEEA. The V end was cut by 1 base, the J end by 11 bases, with 23 bases between. Written as DNA, the CDR3 is TGTGCCAGCAGCTTAGGTACCGGAGGACCTACGGAAGAGCAGTACTTC. It yields the protein CASSLGTGGPTEEQYF.

The J gene is TRBJ2-5, the V gene TRBV28; tentative D call: TRBD2 (7 bases). The V gene's germline CDR1 is MDHEN and CDR2 SYDVKM. The CDR3 contains 19 residues. The V gene lost 4 bases and the J gene lost 2 bases, with 26 bases spanning the gap. CDR3 sequence: CASSSSNPLAGANQETQYF. The CDR3 DNA follows: TGTGCCAGCAGTTCATCCAACCCGCTCGCGGGGGCCAATCAAGAGACCCAGTACTTC.

The chain recombines TRBV4-1 with TRBJ2-7; TRBD2 agrees at 11 bases. Germline CDR1 and CDR2: MGHRA and YSYEKL. The V segment lost 4 bases and the J segment 4 bases; nucleotides outside the gene matches: 6. The CDR3 extends over 15 amino acids. The DNA of the CDR3 is TGCGCCAGCAGCCGTATAGCGGGAGGGCCTTACGAGCAGTACTTC. Translated: CASSRIAGGPYEQYF.

The rearrangement uses TRBV29-1 and TRBJ1-2; the D is unclear. Germline assignment: CDR1 SQVTM and CDR2 ANQGSEA. With 1 base removed from V and 2 bases from J, the gap between germline ends came to 8 bases. This CDR3 region has 13 residues. The CDR3 coding sequence is TGCAGCGTTGAAGTCGACGGGAACTATGGCTACACCTTC. Its translation is CSVEVDGNYGYTF. Full variable domain (remainder filled in from reference TRBV29-1 and TRBJ1-2): SAVISQKPSRDICQRGTSLTIQCQVDSQVTMMFWYRQQPGQSLTLIATANQGSEATYESGFVIDKFPISRPNLTFSTLTVSNMSPEDSSIYLCSVEVDGNYGYTFGSGTRLTVV.

The chain recombines TRBV5-4 with TRBJ2-3; D might be TRBD2 (6 bases). The CDR3 contains 12 residues. Germline CDR1 reads SGHNT; CDR2 reads YYREEE (reference sequence). With 2 bases removed from V and 13 bases from J, the gap between germline ends came to 14 bases. The DNA for the CDR3 is TGTGCCAGCAGCTTACGCGGGACGCGAGAGTATTTT. It specifies CASSLRGTREYF.

This clone was counted a few times. The genes are TRBV9 and TRBJ1-2; 12 nucleotides align to TRBD1. This CDR3 region has 16 residues. The junction had 9 bases not matched to a gene; V was cut back by 3 bases and J by 6 bases. CDR1 SGDLS and CDR2 YYNGEE come from the germline V gene. CDR3 DNA: TGTGCCAGCAGCGAGATTGGGACAGGGGGCCCGGATGGCTACACCTTC. Translation: CASSEIGTGGPDGYTF. Full variable domain (missing parts from reference TRBV9 and TRBJ1-2): DSGVTQTPKHLITATGQRVTLRCSPRSGDLSVYWYQQSLDQGLQFLIQYYNGEERAKGNILERFSAQQFPDLHSELNLSSLELGDSALYFCASSEIGTGGPDGYTFGSGTRLTVV.

Of note for this clone: A junction boundary mismatches the germline segment, possibly from a read error. This chain links TRBV11-2 with TRBJ1-2; 8 nucleotides match TRBD1. Germline lookup yields CDR1 SGHAT and CDR2 FQNNGV. The CDR3 runs 13 residues. CDR3 coding DNA: TGTGCCGGCAGCTCGGACAGGGCGGTAGGCTACACCTTC. Protein: CAGSSDRAVGYTF.

The V and J genes are TRBV5-4 and TRBJ2-3; 8 positions agree with TRBD2. V gave up 1 base and J gave up 4 bases; unmatched junction bases: 5. The CDR3 has 15 amino acids. In germline, CDR1 is SGHNT, CDR2 YYREEE (reference sequence). The CDR3 region is CASSLTGGPADTQYF. The CDR3 DNA sequence: TGTGCCAGCAGCTTGACGGGAGGGCCAGCAGATACGCAGTATTTT.

The rearrangement links TRBV5-4 to TRBJ1-2; D is unresolved. The germline V gene has CDR1 SGHNT and CDR2 YYREEE (reference sequence). With 0 bases removed from V and 4 bases from J, the gap between germline ends came to 7 bases. CDR3 length equals 13 residues. The chain's CDR3 is CASSLGASYGYTF. CDR3 bases: TGTGCCAGCAGCTTGGGAGCGTCCTATGGCTACACCTTC. Using reference TRBV5-4 and TRBJ1-2 for the parts outside the CDR3, the full variable domain is ETGVTQSPTHLIKTRGQQVTLRCSSQSGHNTVSWYQQALGQGPQFIFQYYREEENGRGNFPPRFSGLQFPNYSSELNVNALELDDSALYLCASSLGASYGYTFGSGTRLTVV.

This chain links TRBV11-2 with TRBJ2-7; a possible D gene is TRBD1 (5 bases). V lost 5 bases to trimming and J lost 2 bases, with 13 bases between them. CDR1 is SGHAT and CDR2 is FQNNGV in the germline V gene. The CDR3 length is 14 residues. In DNA, the CDR3 is TGTGCCAGCAGCCGTCAGGGAAGAGCCTACGAGCAGTACTTC. Encoded protein: CASSRQGRAYEQYF.

The chain carries TRBV7-2 and TRBJ2-1; 12 bases line up with TRBD2. Unmatched junction bases numbered 11, after V lost 2 bases and J lost 9 bases. This CDR3 is 17 amino acids long. The V gene's germline CDR1 is SGHTA and CDR2 FQGNSA. The CDR3: CASSLLAGGPILGEQFF. The CDR3 DNA reads TGTGCCAGCAGCTTACTAGCGGGAGGGCCTATATTGGGTGAGCAGTTCTTC. The full variable domain, its missing parts supplied by reference TRBV7-2 and TRBJ2-1, is GAGVSQSPSNKVTEKGKDVELRCDPISGHTALYWYRQSLGQGLEFLIYFQGNSAPDKSGLPSDRFSAERTGGSVSTLTIQRTQQEDSAVYLCASSLLAGGPILGEQFFGPGTRLTVL.

The CDR3, as DNA: TGTGCCAGCACCTCAACGGACACTGGGGGGTCACCCCTCCACTTT. The encoded protein is CASTSTDTGGSPLHF. The chain recombines TRBV27 with TRBJ1-6; possible D gene TRBD1, 5 bases. Deletions cut 7 bases from V and 10 bases from J, with 20 bases between. The CDR3 has 15 amino acids. Germline V gene data show CDR1 as MNHEY and CDR2 as SMNVEV (reference sequence).

V usage is TRBV6-5 and J usage is TRBJ2-3; D ambiguous. V lost 2 bases, J lost 3 bases, and 9 bases lay in between. The length of the CDR3 is 14 residues. The germline V gene has CDR1 MNHEY and CDR2 SVGAGI. Here the CDR3 DNA reads TGTGCCAGCAGTTACACCGCGAGAACAGATACGCAGTATTTT. Protein: CASSYTARTDTQYF.

This chain uses TRBV7-8 with TRBJ2-7; tentatively, D is TRBD2 (6 bases). The CDR3 is 13 residues long. Deletions cut 6 bases from V and 2 bases from J, with 11 bases between. Germline CDR1 reads SGHVS; CDR2 reads FQNEAQ. The CDR3 DNA follows: TGTGCCAGCAGTGGAGGGGCCGCCTACGAGCAGTACTTC. It encodes CASSGGAAYEQYF.

This chain links TRBV5-1 with TRBJ2-3, with 10 nucleotides matching TRBD2. Trimming removed 0 bases from V and 4 bases from J; junction bases left unmatched: 5. The length of the CDR3 is 16 residues. Per the germline V gene, CDR1 is SGHRS and CDR2 is YFSETQ. CDR3 sequence: CASSLAPSGRADTQYF. CDR3 nucleotides: TGCGCCAGCAGCTTGGCGCCCAGCGGGAGGGCAGATACGCAGTATTTT. Filled out from reference TRBV5-1 and TRBJ2-3, the complete variable domain reads KAGVTQTPRYLIKTRGQQVTLSCSPISGHRSVSWYQQTPGQGLQFLFEYFSETQRNKGNFPGRFSGRQFSNSRSEMNVSTLELGDSALYLCASSLAPSGRADTQYFGPGTRLTVL.

V and J are TRBV9 and TRBJ2-3; tentatively, D is TRBD1 (6 bases). The CDR3 is made up of 16 amino acids. Germline values: CDR1 SGDLS, CDR2 YYNGEE. Trimming removed 0 bases at V and 6 bases at J, with 17 bases between. CDR3 sequence: CASSVVQGSRSDTQYF. In DNA, the CDR3 is TGTGCCAGCAGCGTAGTCCAGGGGAGTCGGTCGGATACGCAGTATTTT.

This chain links TRBV28 with TRBJ1-4, with 7 bases aligning to TRBD1. The length of the CDR3 is 14 residues. Germline loops: CDR1 MDHEN, CDR2 SYDVKM. With V trimmed by 7 bases and J by 5 bases, 7 bases remained unmatched. CDR3 region: CASTWDSLNEKLFF. Here the CDR3 DNA reads TGTGCCAGCACTTGGGACAGCCTGAATGAAAAACTGTTTTTT.

The rearrangement joins TRBV7-2 to TRBJ1-2, with D possibly being TRBD1 (6 bases). CDR3 length: 13 amino acids. Trimming cost V 6 bases and J 1 base, with 9 bases left between them. CDR1 is SGHTA and CDR2 is FQGNSA in the germline V gene. CDR3 coding DNA: TGTGCCAGCAGTAAGGACAGTAACTATGGCTACACCTTC. It codes for CASSKDSNYGYTF.

This clone came up a few times. The V and J genes are TRBV5-6 and TRBJ2-7, with D maybe TRBD2 (6 bases). CDR3 size: 15 residues. The V gene lost 5 bases and the J gene lost 2 bases, with 17 bases spanning the gap. Per the germline V gene, CDR1 is SGHDT and CDR2 is YYEEEE. The CDR3 region is CASRLQGGITYEQYF. Written as DNA, the CDR3 is TGTGCCAGCAGGTTGCAGGGCGGGATTACCTACGAGCAGTACTTC.

V is TRBV9 and J is TRBJ2-5, with 15 bases identical to TRBD2. Germline V lookup: CDR1 SGDLS, CDR2 YYNGEE. The CDR3 contains 18 residues. V dropped 3 bases and J dropped 4; count of bases not matched to a gene: 10. CDR3: CASSAGTSGGSGRETQYF. The CDR3 nucleotides are TGTGCCAGCAGCGCCGGGACTAGCGGGGGGTCAGGGCGAGAGACCCAGTACTTC.

The genes are TRBV10-3 and TRBJ2-1; D possibly corresponds to TRBD1 (6 bases). The V end lost 2 bases, the J end lost 5 bases, and 13 bases lay between the germline ends. There are 15 residues in the CDR3. Germline values: CDR1 ENHRY, CDR2 SYGVKD. The CDR3 DNA reads as TGTGCCATCAGTGAGGGGCAGGGGCAAAACAATGAGCAGTTCTTC. It is translated as CAISEGQGQNNEQFF.

The chain combines TRBV5-6 with TRBJ2-7, with TRBD2 as a possible D gene (5 bases). Germline V lookup: CDR1 SGHDT, CDR2 YYEEEE. The CDR3 sequence is 16 residues long. Trimming removed 1 base at V and 1 base at J, with 15 bases between. The CDR3 coding sequence is TGTGCCAGCAGCTTGAACGGGGTGCAGGCTTCCTACGAGCAGTACTTC. Translation gives CASSLNGVQASYEQYF.